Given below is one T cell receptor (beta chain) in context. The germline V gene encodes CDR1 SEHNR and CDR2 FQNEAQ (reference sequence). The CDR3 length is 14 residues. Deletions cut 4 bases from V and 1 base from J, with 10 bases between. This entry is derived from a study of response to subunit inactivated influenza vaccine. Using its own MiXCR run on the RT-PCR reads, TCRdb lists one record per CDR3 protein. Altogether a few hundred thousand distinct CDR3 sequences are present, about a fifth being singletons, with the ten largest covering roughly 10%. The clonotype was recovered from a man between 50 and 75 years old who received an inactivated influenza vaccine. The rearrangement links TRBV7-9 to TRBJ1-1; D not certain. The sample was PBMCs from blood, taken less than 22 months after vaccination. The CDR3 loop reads CASSSLWPNTEAFF. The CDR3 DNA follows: TGTGCCAGCAGCTCTTTATGGCCGAACACTGAAGCTTTCTTT.